Sequencing of this T cell receptor beta chain was carried out in a study of blood T cell repertoires in COVID-19. Background on the study: Both acute and convalescent COVID-19 samples were obtained from the United States, Italy and Spain.

Seattle's cohort entered during active infection and was followed longitudinally. The CDR3 runs 15 residues. Germline V gene lookup returns CDR1 SGHTA and CDR2 FQGTGA. Trimming took 11 bases from V and 8 from J, leaving 24 bases between them. Per the original methods: Reference gene primers were amplified, and this amplification served to estimate nucleated cell counts. Produced via immunoSEQ multiplex PCR; TCRdb's table is partial and in-frame only. V, J and clone size reflect that table, while D and trimming were determined from the DNA. The sample contains hundreds of thousands of clones, approximately 87% of which appear only once. This clone was detected only a few times.

Sequencing input: peripheral blood. The receptor was isolated from a woman in her sixties or seventies with COVID-19, enrolled during active disease. The J gene is TRBJ1-4, the V gene TRBV7-3; D unclear. The CDR3 DNA reads as TGTGCCGCCGCGAGGACCGGGAGAAGAAAGGAAAAACTGTTTTTT. Translation: CAAARTGRRKEKLFF.